The clone carrying this T cell receptor beta chain has only one observation. Everyone who took part was about 18 to 90 years old, and they came from 24 US areas. This entry is derived from a study of blood T cell repertoires in COVID-19. Study overall: Researchers got acute and convalescent COVID-19 samples from the United States, Italy and Spain.

The repertoire was sequenced with immunoSEQ multiplex PCR; TCRdb's copy has only in-frame clones and lacks some. The sample comprises a few hundred thousand clones, approximately 85% of which are singletons, and around 4.5% rests with the top ten. The CDR3 covers 11 residues. V shed 7 bases and J shed 8 bases, with 9 bases lying between them. Germline CDR1 reads SNHLY; CDR2 reads FYNNEI. The sequence derives from a woman aged 25 to 39 who had recovered from COVID-19. The chain links TRBV2 to TRBJ1-3; D remains ambiguous. Sample: PBMCs or T cells enriched from blood (not recorded which). In DNA form, the CDR3 reads TGTGCCAGCAACCCGGAGGACACCATATATTTT. Translating it yields CASNPEDTIYF.